Following are 29 T cell receptor beta chains from one sample sequenced in a study of blood T cell repertoires in COVID-19. The table came from immunoSEQ multiplex PCR; TCRdb's copy has only in-frame clones and leaves some out. The sample holds fewer than 200,000 clones; 74% are singletons and the top ten take less than 3%. Sequencing was performed on peripheral blood. The receptors were gathered from a woman of 80 years or more with acute or convalescent COVID-19.

This rearrangement joins TRBV5-1 to TRBJ1-5; tentatively, D is TRBD1 (5 bases). This CDR3 contains 13 residues. V was cut by 2 bases and J by 8 bases, with 11 bases left in between. Germline CDR1 and CDR2: SGHRS and YFSETQ. Here the CDR3 DNA reads TGCGCCAGCAGCTTTGGAGAAGGGGAGCCCCAGCATTTT. The encoded protein is CASSFGEGEPQHF.

The genes are TRBV3-1 (or the pseudogene TRBV3-2) and TRBJ2-5; perhaps TRBD1 as D (6 bases). V was pared by 3 bases and J by 2 bases, with 7 bases between. This CDR3 is 13 amino acids long. The germline V gene encodes CDR1 LGHDT and CDR2 YNNKEL (reference sequence). The CDR3 spells CASSQDRQETQYF. DNA for the CDR3: TGTGCCAGCAGCCAGGACAGACAAGAGACCCAGTACTTC.

The chain couples TRBV2 to TRBJ1-5; D gene ambiguous. With 8 bases removed from V and 1 base from J, the gap between germline ends came to 6 bases. CDR1 SNHLY and CDR2 FYNNEI come from the germline V gene. This CDR3 is 12 amino acids long. The CDR3 DNA follows: TGTGCCAGCGCGGGGAGCAATCAGCCCCAGCATTTT. Residues: CASAGSNQPQHF.

This chain links TRBV19 with TRBJ2-7; D may be TRBD1 (5 bases). The J call may be wrong; the DNA end is better matched by TRBJ2-5. The CDR3 extends over 14 amino acids. From germline, CDR1 is LNHDA and CDR2 SQIVND (reference sequence). CDR3 amino acids: CASSSTALQETQYF. The CDR3 DNA is TGTGCCAGTAGTTCGACAGCTTTACAAGAGACCCAGTACTTC.

The chain recombines TRBV2 with TRBJ2-7; 12 bases are a match to TRBD2. The CDR3 runs to 15 residues. V shed 6 bases and J 6 bases; nucleotides not matched to a gene: 9. Germline V lookup: CDR1 SNHLY, CDR2 FYNNEI. Here the CDR3 reads CASSGASGRASEQYF. The CDR3 DNA reads as TGTGCCAGCAGCGGCGCTAGCGGGAGGGCCTCCGAGCAGTACTTC. Based on the CDR3 plus reference TRBV2 and TRBJ2-7, the full variable domain is EPEVTQTPSHQVTQMGQEVILRCVPISNHLYFYWYRQILGQKVEFLVSFYNNEISEKSEIFDDQFSVERPDGSNFTLKIRSTKLEDSAMYFCASSGASGRASEQYFGPGTRLTVT.

The rearrangement links TRBV13 to TRBJ1-1; unclear D gene. V was cut by 5 bases and J by 3 bases, with 16 bases left in between. The V gene's germline CDR1 is PRHDT and CDR2 FYEKMQ (reference sequence). This CDR3 comprises 15 residues. CDR3 sequence (DNA): TGTGCCAGCAGCCTTAGGAGTTTCGGGGACACTGAAGCTTTCTTT. Encoded protein: CASSLRSFGDTEAFF. The variable domain in full, with the rest retrieved from reference TRBV13 and TRBJ1-1, is AAGVIQSPRHLIKEKRETATLKCYPIPRHDTVYWYQQGPGQDPQFLISFYEKMQSDKGSIPDRFSAQQFSDYHSELNMSSLELGDSALYFCASSLRSFGDTEAFFGQGTRLTVV.

This clone was recorded a few times. This chain links TRBV27 with TRBJ2-1; 8 bases fit TRBD2. This CDR3 is built from 15 residues. CDR1 and CDR2 (germline): MNHEY, SMNVEV (reference sequence). Losses at the gene ends were 3 bases for V and 10 bases for J; bases not matched to a gene: 11. CDR3 protein: CASSFSVSGENEQFF. The CDR3 nucleotides are TGTGCCAGCAGTTTCTCCGTTAGCGGGGAGAACGAGCAGTTCTTC.

The rearrangement uses TRBV29-1 and TRBJ1-4; 10 bases agree with TRBD1. Trimming took 4 bases from V and 8 from J; bases not matched to a gene: 10. The CDR3 is 15 amino acids. Germline V lookup: CDR1 SQVTM, CDR2 ANQGSEA. The CDR3 nucleotides are TGCAGCGTTGCCTTTTCCGGGACAGGGGTCGAAAAACTGTTTTTT. Its translation is CSVAFSGTGVEKLFF.

This chain connects TRBV11-2 to TRBJ2-7; D might be TRBD1 (5 bases). The CDR3 runs 14 residues. Between the trimmed V and J ends, which lost 2 bases and 0 bases, there was a span of 8 bases. CDR1 and CDR2 (germline): SGHAT, FQNNGV. The DNA of the CDR3 is TGTGCCAGCAGCTTAAAAGGGGACTCCTACGAGCAGTACTTC. This sequence encodes CASSLKGDSYEQYF.

J is TRBJ2-3 and V is TRBV19; the match to TRBD2 covers 9 bases. The length of the CDR3 is 15 residues. J was trimmed by 2 bases and V by 5 bases; bases with no gene match: 5. Germline CDR1 LNHDA, CDR2 SQIVND (reference sequence). CDR3 sequence reads: CASSRASGITDTQYF. The CDR3 coding sequence is TGTGCCAGTAGTCGGGCTAGCGGGATCACAGATACGCAGTATTTT.

The chain combines TRBV30 with TRBJ1-2, with TRBD1 identical over 7 bases. This CDR3 region has 12 residues. Germline V gene sequence: CDR1 GTSNPN, CDR2 SVGIG (reference sequence). With V trimmed by 3 bases and J by 5 bases, 3 bases remained unmatched. CDR3 protein: CAWSPTGYGYTF. DNA for the CDR3: TGTGCCTGGAGCCCGACAGGGTATGGCTACACCTTC.

This clone was recorded only once. The chain carries TRBV27 and TRBJ1-5; 9 bases align to TRBD1. Looked up from germline, CDR1 is MNHEY and CDR2 is SMNVEV (reference sequence). CDR3 size: 16 residues. The junction had 9 bases not matched to a gene; V was cut back by 7 bases and J by 2 bases. The DNA of the CDR3 is TGTGCCAGCATGGGGACAGGGTCGGGGGGCAATCAGCCCCAGCATTTT. This codes for CASMGTGSGGNQPQHF.

The chain links TRBV5-4 to TRBJ2-7, with 10 bases matching TRBD2. V was clipped by 4 bases and J by 3 bases; unmatched bases: 7. The CDR3 has 15 amino acids. The V gene's germline CDR1 is SGHNT and CDR2 YYREEE (reference sequence). CDR3 residues: CASSPGLAAFYEQYF. The CDR3 coding sequence is TGTGCCAGCAGCCCTGGACTAGCGGCTTTCTACGAGCAGTACTTC. Using reference TRBV5-4 and TRBJ2-7 for the parts outside the CDR3, the full variable domain is ETGVTQSPTHLIKTRGQQVTLRCSSQSGHNTVSWYQQALGQGPQFIFQYYREEENGRGNFPPRFSGLQFPNYSSELNVNALELDDSALYLCASSPGLAAFYEQYFGPGTRLTVT.

This chain connects TRBV19 to TRBJ2-5, with 10 bases lining up with TRBD1. J lost 5 bases, V lost 3 bases, and 0 bases had no gene match. CDR1 is LNHDA, CDR2 SQIVND, per germline (reference sequence). The CDR3 runs 13 residues. The DNA for the CDR3 is TGTGCCAGTAGTATGGGACAGGGGGAGACCCAGTACTTC. Residues: CASSMGQGETQYF.

The CDR3 DNA sequence: TGTGCCAGCAGTACCCGGGACAGATCCCAAGAGACCCAGTACTTC. This encodes CASSTRDRSQETQYF. The genes are TRBV2 and TRBJ2-5; 7 bases line up with TRBD1. This CDR3 contains 15 residues. Germline V CDR1 and CDR2: SNHLY, FYNNEI. The V gene end was trimmed by 5 bases and the J gene end by 1 base; junction bases not matched to a gene: 7.

A few counts support this clone. This chain uses TRBV6-5 with TRBJ2-5, with 7 bases matching TRBD1. Germline V lookup: CDR1 MNHEY, CDR2 SVGAGI. The V gene end was trimmed by 0 bases and the J gene end by 5 bases; junction bases not matched to a gene: 9. The CDR3 has 16 residues. DNA of the CDR3: TGTGCCAGCAGTTACTCGAACAGGGGCGGTGGCGAGACCCAGTACTTC. Protein: CASSYSNRGGGETQYF.

V gene TRBV28 combines with J gene TRBJ2-7; D may be TRBD2 (6 bases). Trimming removed 8 bases at V and 3 bases at J, with 8 bases between. The CDR3 is made up of 11 amino acids. Germline loops: CDR1 MDHEN, CDR2 SYDVKM. The CDR3 is CASQEGYEQYF. Here the CDR3 DNA reads TGTGCCAGCCAGGAGGGCTACGAGCAGTACTTC.

The V gene is TRBV3-1 (or the pseudogene TRBV3-2), the J gene TRBJ2-6; 7 bases agree with TRBD1. The CDR3 consists of 15 residues. V shed 4 bases and J 1 base; nucleotides not matched to a gene: 1. Germline values: CDR1 LGHDT, CDR2 YNNKEL (reference sequence). CDR3 nucleotide sequence: TGTGCCAGCAGCCGGGACAGTTCTGGGGCCAACGTCCTGACTTTC. This sequence encodes CASSRDSSGANVLTF.

The V and J genes are TRBV19 and TRBJ1-5, with 8 bases that match TRBD1. Germline V gene lookup returns CDR1 LNHDA and CDR2 SQIVND (reference sequence). After removal of 8 bases from V and 5 bases from J, the junction contained 8 bases not matched to a gene. The CDR3 length is 14 residues. Here the CDR3 DNA reads TGTGCCAGTTCCGGACAGGGAGGATATCAGCCCCAGCATTTT. This translates into CASSGQGGYQPQHF.

The chain uses TRBV27 and TRBJ1-4; 9 nucleotides align to TRBD1. The CDR3 runs to 15 residues. Losses at the gene ends were 5 bases for V and 11 bases for J; bases not matched to a gene: 12. CDR1 and CDR2 from the germline V gene are MNHEY and SMNVEV (reference sequence). CDR3 amino acids: CASSISGTGFKKLFF. CDR3 DNA sequence: TGTGCCAGCAGTATTTCCGGGACAGGGTTTAAGAAACTGTTTTTT.

This chain joins TRBV30 and TRBJ2-1, with TRBD1 matching 8 bases. After removal of 3 bases from V and 8 bases from J, the junction contained 12 bases not matched to a gene. CDR1 GTSNPN and CDR2 SVGIG come from the germline V gene (reference sequence). The CDR3 has 15 amino acids. The chain's CDR3 is CAWSRGGQGNHEQFF. Written as DNA, the CDR3 is TGTGCCTGGAGCCGAGGCGGACAGGGTAACCATGAGCAGTTCTTC. The full variable domain, completed using reference TRBV30 and TRBJ2-1, is SQTIHQWPATLVQPVGSPLSLECTVEGTSNPNLYWYRQAAGRGLQLLFYSVGIGQISSEVPQNLSASRPQDRQFILSSKKLLLSDSGFYLCAWSRGGQGNHEQFFGPGTRLTVL.

The chain has TRBV19 and TRBJ2-5; 10 bases agree with TRBD2. The CDR3 extends over 18 amino acids. In germline, CDR1 is LNHDA, CDR2 SQIVND (reference sequence). Germline trimming cut 3 bases from V and 1 base from J; bases unmatched to any gene: 11. The CDR3 region has the DNA TGTGCCAGTAGTATTAGTTCTAGCGGGAGTGTCGCCCAAGAGACCCAGTACTTC. The encoded protein is CASSISSSGSVAQETQYF.

J is TRBJ2-5 and V is TRBV3-1 (or the pseudogene TRBV3-2), with D perhaps matching TRBD1 (6 bases). The CDR3 extends over 19 amino acids. The germline V and J ends were trimmed by 5 bases and 2 bases, with 27 bases remaining between them. Germline V lookup: CDR1 LGHDT, CDR2 YNNKEL (reference sequence). Here the CDR3 reads CASSSTEPTRGARQETQYF. CDR3 in DNA: TGTGCCAGCAGCTCCACTGAACCGACCAGGGGCGCTCGTCAAGAGACCCAGTACTTC.

The chain has TRBV6-6 and TRBJ1-5, with 9 bases fitting TRBD1. Germline CDR1 reads MNHNY; CDR2 reads SVGAGI (reference sequence). This CDR3 has 16 residues. The V segment lost 5 bases and the J segment 1 base; nucleotides outside the gene matches: 6. CDR3 DNA: TGTGCCAGCAGTCGCACAGGGGGCGCGAGCAATCAGCCCCAGCATTTT. It translates to CASSRTGGASNQPQHF.

This chain connects TRBV27 to TRBJ1-5; D unclear. Germline V gives CDR1 MNHEY, CDR2 SMNVEV (reference sequence). This CDR3 contains 13 residues. V was trimmed by 3 bases and J by 5 bases, leaving 8 bases between them. CDR3 region: CASSFSEDQPQHF. The CDR3 DNA reads TGTGCCAGCAGTTTTTCTGAGGATCAGCCCCAGCATTTT.

The gene calls are TRBV5-1 and TRBJ2-1, with TRBD2 identical over 11 bases. The CDR3 totals 19 residues. Trimming at V came to 4 bases and at J to 4 bases, leaving 16 bases not matched to a gene. Germline V gene lookup returns CDR1 SGHRS and CDR2 YFSETQ. CDR3 region: CASSPGRGLAETLYNEQFF. Written as DNA, the CDR3 is TGCGCCAGCAGCCCGGGGAGGGGACTAGCGGAAACCCTATACAATGAGCAGTTCTTC. Full variable domain (outside the CDR3, taken from reference TRBV5-1 and TRBJ2-1): KAGVTQTPRYLIKTRGQQVTLSCSPISGHRSVSWYQQTPGQGLQFLFEYFSETQRNKGNFPGRFSGRQFSNSRSEMNVSTLELGDSALYLCASSPGRGLAETLYNEQFFGPGTRLTVL.

The chain is built from TRBV28 and TRBJ2-1; a weak D match, TRBD2 (5 bases). The CDR3 contains 15 residues. CDR1 and CDR2 from the germline V gene are MDHEN and SYDVKM. Trimming removed 6 bases at V and 5 bases at J, with 17 bases between. The CDR3 here is CASSLLTGSHNEQFF. DNA of the CDR3: TGTGCCAGCAGCCTACTAACGGGGAGCCACAATGAGCAGTTCTTC.

The rearrangement links TRBV2 to TRBJ1-2; unclear D gene. The germline gives CDR1 SNHLY, CDR2 FYNNEI. This CDR3 is 15 amino acids long. The V end was cut by 3 bases, the J end by 7 bases, with 18 bases between. The CDR3 sequence is CASSEFSDGESGYTF. As DNA, the CDR3 is TGTGCCAGCAGTGAGTTCTCGGACGGGGAGTCTGGCTACACCTTC.

This chain links TRBV4-1 with TRBJ1-2; 10 nucleotides align to TRBD1. The CDR3 contains 16 residues. Germline V CDR1 and CDR2: MGHRA, YSYEKL. J gave up 3 bases and V 4 bases, and 8 bases lay outside the gene matches. The CDR3 spells CASSRDRGYEDYGYTF. The CDR3 nucleotides are TGCGCCAGCAGCCGGGACAGGGGATACGAGGACTATGGCTACACCTTC.